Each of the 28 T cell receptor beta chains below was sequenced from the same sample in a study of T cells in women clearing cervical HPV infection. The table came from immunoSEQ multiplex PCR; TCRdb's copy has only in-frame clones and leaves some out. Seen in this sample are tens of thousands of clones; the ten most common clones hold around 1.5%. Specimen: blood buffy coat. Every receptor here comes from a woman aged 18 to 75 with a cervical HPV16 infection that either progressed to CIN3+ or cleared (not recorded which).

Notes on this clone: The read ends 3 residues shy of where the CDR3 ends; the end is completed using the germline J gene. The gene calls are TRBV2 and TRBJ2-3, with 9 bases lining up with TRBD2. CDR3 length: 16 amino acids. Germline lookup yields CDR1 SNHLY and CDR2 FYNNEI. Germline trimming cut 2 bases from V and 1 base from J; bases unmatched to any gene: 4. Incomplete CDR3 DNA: TGTGCCAGCAGTGAATTGGTAGCGGGAGGCACAGATACG. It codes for CASSELVAGGTDT. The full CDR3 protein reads CASSELVAGGTDTQYF.

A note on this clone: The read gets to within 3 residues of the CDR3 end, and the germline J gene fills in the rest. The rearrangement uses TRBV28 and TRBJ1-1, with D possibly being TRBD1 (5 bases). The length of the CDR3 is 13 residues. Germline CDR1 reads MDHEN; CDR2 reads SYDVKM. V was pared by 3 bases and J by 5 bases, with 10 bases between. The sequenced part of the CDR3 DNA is TGTGCCAGCAGTTTGCCAGGGAGGACTGAA. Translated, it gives CASSLPGRTE. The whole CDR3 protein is CASSLPGRTEAFF.

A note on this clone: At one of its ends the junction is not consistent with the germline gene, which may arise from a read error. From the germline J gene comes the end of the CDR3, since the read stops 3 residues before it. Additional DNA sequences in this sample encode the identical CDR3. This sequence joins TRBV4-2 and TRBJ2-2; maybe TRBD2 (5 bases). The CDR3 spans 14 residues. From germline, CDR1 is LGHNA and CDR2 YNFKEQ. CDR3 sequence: CASSQARGAGELFF. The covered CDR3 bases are TGCGCCAGCAGCCAAGCCCGGGGAGCGGGGGAG.

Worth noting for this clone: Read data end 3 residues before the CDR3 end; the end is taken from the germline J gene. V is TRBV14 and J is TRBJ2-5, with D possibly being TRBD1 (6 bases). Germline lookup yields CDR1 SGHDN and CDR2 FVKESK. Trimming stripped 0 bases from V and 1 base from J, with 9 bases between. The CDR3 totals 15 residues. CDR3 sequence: CASSQELDSQETQYF. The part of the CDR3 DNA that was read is TGTGCCAGCAGCCAAGAGCTGGACAGCCAAGAGACC.

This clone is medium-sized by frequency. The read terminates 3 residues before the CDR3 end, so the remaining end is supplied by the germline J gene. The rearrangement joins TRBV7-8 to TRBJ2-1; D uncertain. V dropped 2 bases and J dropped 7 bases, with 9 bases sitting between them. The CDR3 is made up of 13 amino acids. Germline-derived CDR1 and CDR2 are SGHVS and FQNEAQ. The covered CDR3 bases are TGTGCCAGCAGCTTAATTGCCGGGAATGAG. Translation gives CASSLIAGNE. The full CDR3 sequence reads CASSLIAGNEQFF.

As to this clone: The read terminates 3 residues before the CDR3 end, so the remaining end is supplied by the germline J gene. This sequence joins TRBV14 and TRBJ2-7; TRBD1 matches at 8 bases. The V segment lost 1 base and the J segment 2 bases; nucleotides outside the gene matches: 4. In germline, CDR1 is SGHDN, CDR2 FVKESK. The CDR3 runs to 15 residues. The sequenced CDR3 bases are TGTGCCAGCAGCCAAGGACAGGGGCCGACCTACGAG. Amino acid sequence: CASSQGQGPTYE. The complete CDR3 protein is CASSQGQGPTYEQYF.

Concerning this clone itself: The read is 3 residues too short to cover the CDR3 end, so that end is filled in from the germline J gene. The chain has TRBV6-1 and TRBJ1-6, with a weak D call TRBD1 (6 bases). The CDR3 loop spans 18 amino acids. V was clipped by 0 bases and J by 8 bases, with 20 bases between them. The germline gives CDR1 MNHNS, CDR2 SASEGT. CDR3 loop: CASSEAPGGRQGYSPLHF. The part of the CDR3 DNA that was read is TGTGCCAGCAGTGAAGCGCCGGGGGGCAGGCAGGGATATTCACCC.

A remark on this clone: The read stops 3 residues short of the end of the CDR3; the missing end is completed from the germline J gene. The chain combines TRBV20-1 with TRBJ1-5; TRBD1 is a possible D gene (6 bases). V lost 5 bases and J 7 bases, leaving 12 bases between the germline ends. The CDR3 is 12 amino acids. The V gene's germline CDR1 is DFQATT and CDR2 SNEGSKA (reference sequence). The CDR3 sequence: CSASGTGQPQHF. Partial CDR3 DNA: TGCAGTGCTTCCGGTACAGGGCAGCCC.

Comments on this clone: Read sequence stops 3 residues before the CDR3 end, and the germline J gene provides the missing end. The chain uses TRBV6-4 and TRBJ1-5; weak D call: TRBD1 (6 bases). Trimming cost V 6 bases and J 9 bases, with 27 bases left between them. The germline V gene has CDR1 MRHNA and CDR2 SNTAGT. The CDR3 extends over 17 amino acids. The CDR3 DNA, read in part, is TGTGCCAGCAGGGACATGAATGAGATGACAGGCCACCGGCCC. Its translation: CASRDMNEMTGHRP. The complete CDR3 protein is CASRDMNEMTGHRPQHF.

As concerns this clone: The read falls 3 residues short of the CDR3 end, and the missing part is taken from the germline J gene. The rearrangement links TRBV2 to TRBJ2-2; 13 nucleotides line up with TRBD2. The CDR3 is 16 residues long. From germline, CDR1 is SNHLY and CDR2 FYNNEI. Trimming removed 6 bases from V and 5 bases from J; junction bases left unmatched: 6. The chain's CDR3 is CASRDTSGRVTGELFF. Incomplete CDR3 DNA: TGTGCCAGCAGGGATACTAGCGGGAGGGTGACCGGGGAG.

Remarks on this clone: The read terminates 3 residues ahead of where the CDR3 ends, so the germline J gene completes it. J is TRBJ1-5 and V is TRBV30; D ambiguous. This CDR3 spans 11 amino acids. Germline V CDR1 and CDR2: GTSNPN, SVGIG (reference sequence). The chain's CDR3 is CAWSQADPQHF. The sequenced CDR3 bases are TGTGCCTGGAGTCAAGCGGATCCC. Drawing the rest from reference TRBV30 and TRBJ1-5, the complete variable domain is SQTIHQWPATLVQPVGSPLSLECTVEGTSNPNLYWYRQAAGRGLQLLFYSVGIGQISSEVPQNLSASRPQDRQFILSSKKLLLSDSGFYLCAWSQADPQHFGDGTRLSIL.

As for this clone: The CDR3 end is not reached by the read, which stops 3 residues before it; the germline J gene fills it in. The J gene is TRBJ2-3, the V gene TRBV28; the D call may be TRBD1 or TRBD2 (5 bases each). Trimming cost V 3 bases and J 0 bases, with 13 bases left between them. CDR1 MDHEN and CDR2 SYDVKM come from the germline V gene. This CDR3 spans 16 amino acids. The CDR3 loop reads CASSFEGLSSTDTQYF. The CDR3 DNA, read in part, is TGTGCCAGCAGTTTTGAGGGGCTATCTAGCACAGATACG.

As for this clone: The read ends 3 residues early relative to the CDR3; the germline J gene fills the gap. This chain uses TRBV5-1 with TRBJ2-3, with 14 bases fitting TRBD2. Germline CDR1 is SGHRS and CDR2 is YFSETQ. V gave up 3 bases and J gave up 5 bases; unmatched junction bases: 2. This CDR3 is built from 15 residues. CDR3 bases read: TGCGCCAGCAGCTCGGGACTAGCGGGAGTAGATACG. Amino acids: CASSSGLAGVDT. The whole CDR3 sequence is CASSSGLAGVDTQYF.

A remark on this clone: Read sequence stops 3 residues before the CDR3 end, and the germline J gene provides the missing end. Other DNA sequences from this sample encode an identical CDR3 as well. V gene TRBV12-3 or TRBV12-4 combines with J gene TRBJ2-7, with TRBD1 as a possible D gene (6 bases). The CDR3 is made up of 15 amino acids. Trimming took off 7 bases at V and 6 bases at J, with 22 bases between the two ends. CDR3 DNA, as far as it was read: TGTGCCAGCACCCCAGGTCCAGGGGTTTTCTCCGAG. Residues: CASTPGPGVFSE. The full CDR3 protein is CASTPGPGVFSEQYF.

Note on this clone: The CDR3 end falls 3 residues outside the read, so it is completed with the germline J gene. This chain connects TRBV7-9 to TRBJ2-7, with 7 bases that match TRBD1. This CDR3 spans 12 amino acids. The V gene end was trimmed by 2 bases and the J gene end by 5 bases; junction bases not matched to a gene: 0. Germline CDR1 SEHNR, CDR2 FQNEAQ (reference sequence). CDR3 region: CASSLRGHEQYF. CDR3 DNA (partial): TGTGCCAGCAGCTTAAGGGGGCACGAG.

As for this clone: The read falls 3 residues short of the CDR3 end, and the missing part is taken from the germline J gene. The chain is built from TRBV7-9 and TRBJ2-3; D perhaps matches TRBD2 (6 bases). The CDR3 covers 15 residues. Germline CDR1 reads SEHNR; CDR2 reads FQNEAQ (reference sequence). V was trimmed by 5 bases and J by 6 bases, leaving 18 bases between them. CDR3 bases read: TGTGCCAGCAGCGCCAATCCGGGACTGCAGGATACG. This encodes CASSANPGLQDT. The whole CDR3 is CASSANPGLQDTQYF.

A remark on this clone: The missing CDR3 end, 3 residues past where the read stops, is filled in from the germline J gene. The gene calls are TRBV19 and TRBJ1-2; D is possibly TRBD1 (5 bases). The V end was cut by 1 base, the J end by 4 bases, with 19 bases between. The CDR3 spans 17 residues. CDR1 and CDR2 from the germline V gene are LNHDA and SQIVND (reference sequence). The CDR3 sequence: CASSIGGMAFRVYGYTF. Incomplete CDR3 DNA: TGTGCCAGTAGTATAGGGGGCATGGCCTTTAGGGTCTATGGC.

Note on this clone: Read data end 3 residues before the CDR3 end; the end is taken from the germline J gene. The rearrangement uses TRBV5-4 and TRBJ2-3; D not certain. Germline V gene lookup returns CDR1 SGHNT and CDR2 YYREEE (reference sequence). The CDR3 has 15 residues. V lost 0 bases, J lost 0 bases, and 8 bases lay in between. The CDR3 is CASSLDAGSTDTQYF. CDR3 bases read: TGTGCCAGCAGCTTGGATGCAGGAAGCACAGATACG.

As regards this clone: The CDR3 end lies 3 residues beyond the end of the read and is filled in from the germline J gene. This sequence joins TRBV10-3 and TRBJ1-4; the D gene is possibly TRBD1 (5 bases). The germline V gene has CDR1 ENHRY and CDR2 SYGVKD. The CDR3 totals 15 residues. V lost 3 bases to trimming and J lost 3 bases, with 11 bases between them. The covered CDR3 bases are TGTGCCATCAGTGATGGTCTAGGGGCTAATGAAAAA. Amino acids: CAISDGLGANEK. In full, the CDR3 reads CAISDGLGANEKLFF.

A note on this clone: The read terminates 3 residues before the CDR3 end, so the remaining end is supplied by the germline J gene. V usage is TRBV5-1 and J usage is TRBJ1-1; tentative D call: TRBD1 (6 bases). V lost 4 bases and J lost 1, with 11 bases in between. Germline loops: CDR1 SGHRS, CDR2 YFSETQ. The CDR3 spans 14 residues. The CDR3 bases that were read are TGCGCCAGCAGCGCGGGGGCTGGGAACACTGAA. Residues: CASSAGAGNTE. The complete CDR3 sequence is CASSAGAGNTEAFF.

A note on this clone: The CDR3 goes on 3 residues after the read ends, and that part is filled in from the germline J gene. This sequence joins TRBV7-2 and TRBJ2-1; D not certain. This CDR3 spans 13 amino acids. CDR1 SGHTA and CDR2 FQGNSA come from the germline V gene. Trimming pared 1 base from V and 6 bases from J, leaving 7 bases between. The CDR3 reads CASSLVLFNEQFF. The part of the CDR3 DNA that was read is TGTGCCAGCAGCTTAGTACTATTCAATGAG. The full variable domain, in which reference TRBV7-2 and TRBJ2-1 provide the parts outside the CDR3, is GAGVSQSPSNKVTEKGKDVELRCDPISGHTALYWYRQSLGQGLEFLIYFQGNSAPDKSGLPSDRFSAERTGGSVSTLTIQRTQQEDSAVYLCASSLVLFNEQFFGPGTRLTVL.

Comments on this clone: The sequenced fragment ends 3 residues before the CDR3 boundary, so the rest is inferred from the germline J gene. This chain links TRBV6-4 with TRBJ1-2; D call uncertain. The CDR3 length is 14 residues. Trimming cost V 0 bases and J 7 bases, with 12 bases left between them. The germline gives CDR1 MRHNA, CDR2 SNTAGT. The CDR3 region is CASSDSNLRLGYTF. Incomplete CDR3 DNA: TGTGCCAGCAGTGACTCGAACCTGAGGCTTGGC.

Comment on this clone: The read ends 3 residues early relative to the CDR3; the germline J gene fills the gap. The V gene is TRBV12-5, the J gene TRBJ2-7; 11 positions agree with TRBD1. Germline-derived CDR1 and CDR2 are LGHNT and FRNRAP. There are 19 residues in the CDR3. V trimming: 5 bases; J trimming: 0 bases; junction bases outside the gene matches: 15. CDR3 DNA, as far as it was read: TGTGCTAGTGGTACGCCAATCCCCGGGACAGGGGGAAGCTCCTACGAG. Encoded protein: CASGTPIPGTGGSSYE. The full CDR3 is CASGTPIPGTGGSSYEQYF.

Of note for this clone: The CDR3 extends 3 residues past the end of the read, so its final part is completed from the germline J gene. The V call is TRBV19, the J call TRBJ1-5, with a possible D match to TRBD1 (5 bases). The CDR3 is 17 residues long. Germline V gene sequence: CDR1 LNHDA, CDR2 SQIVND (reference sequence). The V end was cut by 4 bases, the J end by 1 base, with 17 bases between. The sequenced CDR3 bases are TGTGCCAGTAGTAAGCTTCAGGGAAGTATGAGCAATCAGCCC. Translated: CASSKLQGSMSNQP. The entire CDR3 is CASSKLQGSMSNQPQHF.

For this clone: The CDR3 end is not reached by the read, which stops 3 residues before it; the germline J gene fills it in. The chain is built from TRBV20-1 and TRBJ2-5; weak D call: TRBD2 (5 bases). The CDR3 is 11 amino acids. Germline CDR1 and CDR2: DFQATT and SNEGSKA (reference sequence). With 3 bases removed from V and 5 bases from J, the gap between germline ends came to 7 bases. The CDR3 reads CSASSEETQYF. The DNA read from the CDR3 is TGCAGTGCTAGTAGCGAGGAGACC.

The CDR3 DNA, read in part, is TGTGCCAGCAGTAAAGGGGACAGATCTAGCAATCAGCCC. It codes for CASSKGDRSSNQP. The complete CDR3 sequence is CASSKGDRSSNQPQHF. V is TRBV6-1 and J is TRBJ1-5; 7 bases match TRBD1. The CDR3 end falls 3 residues outside the read, so it is completed with the germline J gene. The ends lost 5 bases at V and 0 bases at J; junction bases unmatched: 7. CDR1 is MNHNS, CDR2 SASEGT, per germline. The CDR3 covers 16 residues.

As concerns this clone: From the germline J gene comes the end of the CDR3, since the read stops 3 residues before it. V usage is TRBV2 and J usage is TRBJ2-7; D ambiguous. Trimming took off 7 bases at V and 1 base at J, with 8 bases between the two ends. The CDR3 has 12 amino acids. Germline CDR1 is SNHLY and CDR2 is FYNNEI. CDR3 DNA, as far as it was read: TGTGCCAGCAAACTTAAATCCTACGAG. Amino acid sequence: CASKLKSYE. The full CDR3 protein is CASKLKSYEQYF.

The CDR3 loop is CASSQRQPAPLHF. Incomplete CDR3 DNA: TGTGCCAGCAGCCAAAGACAGCCAGCGCCC. The genes are TRBV7-8 and TRBJ1-6; a weak D match, TRBD1 (5 bases). The read finishes 3 residues shy of the CDR3 end, and the germline J gene is used to complete it. Germline values: CDR1 SGHVS, CDR2 FQNEAQ. This CDR3 region has 13 residues.